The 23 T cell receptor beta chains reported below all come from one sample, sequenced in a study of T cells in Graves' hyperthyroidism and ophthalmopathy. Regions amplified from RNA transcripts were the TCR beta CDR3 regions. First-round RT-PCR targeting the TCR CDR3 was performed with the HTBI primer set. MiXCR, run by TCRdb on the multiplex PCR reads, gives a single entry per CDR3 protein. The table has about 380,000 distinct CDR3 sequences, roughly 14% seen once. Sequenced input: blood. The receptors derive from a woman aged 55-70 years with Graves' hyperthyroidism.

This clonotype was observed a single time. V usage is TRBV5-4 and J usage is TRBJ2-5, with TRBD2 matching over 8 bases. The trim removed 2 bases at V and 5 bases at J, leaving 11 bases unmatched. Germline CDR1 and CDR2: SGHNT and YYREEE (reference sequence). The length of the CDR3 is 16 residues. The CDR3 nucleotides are TGTGCCAGCAGCTTCAGGACTAGCTCTTCCCGGGAGACCCAGTACTTC. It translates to CASSFRTSSSRETQYF.

The CDR3 region is CASSASPLSVAQFF. The CDR3 nucleotides are TGTGCCAGCAGTGCCTCCCCCCTATCCGTCGCGCAGTTCTTC. V gene TRBV6-4 combines with J gene TRBJ2-1; D gene ambiguous. The V gene's germline CDR1 is MRHNA and CDR2 SNTAGT. This CDR3 is 14 amino acids long. The germline V and J ends were trimmed by 4 bases and 12 bases, with 19 bases remaining between them.

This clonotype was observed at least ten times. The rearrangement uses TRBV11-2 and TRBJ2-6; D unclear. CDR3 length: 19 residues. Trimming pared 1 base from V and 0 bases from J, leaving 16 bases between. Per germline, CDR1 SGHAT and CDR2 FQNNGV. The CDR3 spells CASSLGSRRGHSGANVLTF. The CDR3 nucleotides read TGTGCCAGCAGCTTAGGCTCCCGGCGCGGCCACTCTGGGGCCAACGTCCTGACTTTC.

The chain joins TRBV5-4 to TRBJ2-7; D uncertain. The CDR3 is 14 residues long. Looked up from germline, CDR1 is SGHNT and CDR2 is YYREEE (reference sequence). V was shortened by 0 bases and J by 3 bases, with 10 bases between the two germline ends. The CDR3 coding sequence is TGTGCCAGCAGCTTGGGGCAGGTCGACTACGAGCAGTACTTC. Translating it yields CASSLGQVDYEQYF.

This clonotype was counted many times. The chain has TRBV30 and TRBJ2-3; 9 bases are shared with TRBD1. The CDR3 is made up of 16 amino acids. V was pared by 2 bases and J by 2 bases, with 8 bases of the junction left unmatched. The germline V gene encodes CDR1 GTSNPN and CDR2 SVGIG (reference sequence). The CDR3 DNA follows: TGTGCCTGGAGTCAACCGACAGGGGGTTTCACAGATACGCAGTATTTT. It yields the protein CAWSQPTGGFTDTQYF.

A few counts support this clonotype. CDR3 DNA sequence: TGTGCCAGCAGTTACTTTAGCGGGAACCAAGAGACCCAGTACTTC. As protein: CASSYFSGNQETQYF. The chain combines TRBV27 with TRBJ2-5, with 8 nucleotides matching TRBD2. The CDR3 loop spans 15 amino acids. Germline CDR1 is MNHEY and CDR2 is SMNVEV (reference sequence). J gave up 0 bases and V 4 bases, and 4 bases lay outside the gene matches.

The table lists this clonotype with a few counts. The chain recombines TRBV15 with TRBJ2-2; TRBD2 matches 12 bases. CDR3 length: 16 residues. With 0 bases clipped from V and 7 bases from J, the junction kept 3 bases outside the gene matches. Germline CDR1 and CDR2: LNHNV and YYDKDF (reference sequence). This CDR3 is CATSRERLAGVGELFF. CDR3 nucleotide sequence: TGTGCCACCAGCAGAGAAAGACTAGCGGGGGTCGGGGAGCTGTTTTTT.

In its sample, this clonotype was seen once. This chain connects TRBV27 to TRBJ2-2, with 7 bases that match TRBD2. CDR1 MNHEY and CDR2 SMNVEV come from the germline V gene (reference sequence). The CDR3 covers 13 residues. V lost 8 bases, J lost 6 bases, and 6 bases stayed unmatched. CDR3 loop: CASSHRGAGELFF. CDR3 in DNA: TGTGCCAGCTCCCACCGGGGGGCCGGGGAGCTGTTTTTT.

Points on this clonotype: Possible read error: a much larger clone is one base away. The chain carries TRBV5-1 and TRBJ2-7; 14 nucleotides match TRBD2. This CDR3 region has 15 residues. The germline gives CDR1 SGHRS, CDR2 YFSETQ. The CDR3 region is CVSSTGLAGAYEQYF. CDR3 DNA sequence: TGCGTCAGCAGCACGGGACTAGCGGGAGCCTACGAGCAGTACTTC.

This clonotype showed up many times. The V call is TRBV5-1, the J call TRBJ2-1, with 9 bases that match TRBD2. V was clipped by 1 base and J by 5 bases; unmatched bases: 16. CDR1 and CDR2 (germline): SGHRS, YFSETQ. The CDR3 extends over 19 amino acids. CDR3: CASSLPGLATRIPHNEQFF. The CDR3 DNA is TGCGCCAGCAGCTTGCCCGGACTAGCGACACGAATACCCCACAATGAGCAGTTCTTC.

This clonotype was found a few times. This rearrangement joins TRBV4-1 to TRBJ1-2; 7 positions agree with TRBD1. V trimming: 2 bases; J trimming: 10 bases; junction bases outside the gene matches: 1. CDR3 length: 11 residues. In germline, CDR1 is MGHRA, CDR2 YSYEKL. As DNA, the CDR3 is TGCGCCAGCAGCCAAAGGGGGCTCTACACCTTC. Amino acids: CASSQRGLYTF.

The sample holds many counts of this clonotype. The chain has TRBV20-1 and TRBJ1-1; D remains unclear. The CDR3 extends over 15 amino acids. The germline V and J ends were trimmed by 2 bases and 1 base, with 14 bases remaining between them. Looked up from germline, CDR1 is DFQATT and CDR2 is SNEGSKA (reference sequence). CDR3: CSARPWVIGNTEAFF. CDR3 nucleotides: TGCAGTGCTAGACCGTGGGTGATAGGGAACACTGAAGCTTTCTTT.

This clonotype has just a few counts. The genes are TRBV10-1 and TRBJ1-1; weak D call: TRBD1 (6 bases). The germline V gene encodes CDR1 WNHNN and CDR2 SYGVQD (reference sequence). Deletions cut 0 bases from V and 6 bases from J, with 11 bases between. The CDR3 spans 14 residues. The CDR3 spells CASSESGATAEAFF. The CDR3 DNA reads TGCGCCAGCAGTGAGTCGGGGGCGACGGCTGAAGCTTTCTTT.

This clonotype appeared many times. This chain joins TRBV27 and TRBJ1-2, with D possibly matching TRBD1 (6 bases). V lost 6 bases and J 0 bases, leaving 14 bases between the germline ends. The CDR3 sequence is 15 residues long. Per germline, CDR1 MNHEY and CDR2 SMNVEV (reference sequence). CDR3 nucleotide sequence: TGTGCCAGCAGACCTCAGGGGTACGCTAACTATGGCTACACCTTC. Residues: CASRPQGYANYGYTF.

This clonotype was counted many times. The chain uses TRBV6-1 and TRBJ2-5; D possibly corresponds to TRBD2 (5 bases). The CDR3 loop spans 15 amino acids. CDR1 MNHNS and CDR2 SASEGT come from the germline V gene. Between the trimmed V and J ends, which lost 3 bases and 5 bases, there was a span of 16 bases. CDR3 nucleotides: TGTGCCAGCAGTGACCGGGGTGGGCGCTCGGAGACCCAGTACTTC. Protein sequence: CASSDRGGRSETQYF.

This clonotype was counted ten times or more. The CDR3 DNA is TGTGCCAGCAGCTCGGGGGGGGAGGAAGCTTTCTTT. It specifies CASSSGGEEAFF. This chain uses TRBV7-6 with TRBJ1-1; possibly TRBD1 for D (5 bases). V lost 4 bases and J lost 8, with 11 bases in between. The CDR3 is 12 residues long. Germline V lookup: CDR1 SGHVS, CDR2 FNYEAQ.

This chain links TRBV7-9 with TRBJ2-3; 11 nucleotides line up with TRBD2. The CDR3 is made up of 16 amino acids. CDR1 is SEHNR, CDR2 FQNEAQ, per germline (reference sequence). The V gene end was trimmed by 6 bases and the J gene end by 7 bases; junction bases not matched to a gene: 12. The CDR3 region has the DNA TGTGCCAGCAGTGTTAGCGGGAGGGCCCGGACGCATACGCAGTATTTT. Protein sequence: CASSVSGRARTHTQYF.

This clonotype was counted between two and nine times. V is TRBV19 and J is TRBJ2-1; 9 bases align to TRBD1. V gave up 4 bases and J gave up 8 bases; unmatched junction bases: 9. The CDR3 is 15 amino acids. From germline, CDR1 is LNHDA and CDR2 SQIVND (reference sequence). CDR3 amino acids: CASSRGTGGFYEQFF. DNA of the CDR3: TGTGCCAGTAGTAGGGGAACAGGGGGCTTCTATGAGCAGTTCTTC.

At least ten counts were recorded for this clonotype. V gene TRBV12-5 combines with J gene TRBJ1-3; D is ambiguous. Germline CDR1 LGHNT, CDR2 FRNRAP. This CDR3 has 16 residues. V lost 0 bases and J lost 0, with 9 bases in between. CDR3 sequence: CASGLVTSFSGNTIYF. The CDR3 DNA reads TGTGCTAGTGGTTTGGTAACGTCCTTCTCTGGAAACACCATATATTTT.

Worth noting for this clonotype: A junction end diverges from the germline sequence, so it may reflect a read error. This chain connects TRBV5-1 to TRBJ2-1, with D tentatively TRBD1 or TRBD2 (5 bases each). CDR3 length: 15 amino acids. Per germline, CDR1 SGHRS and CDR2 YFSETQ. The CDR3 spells CASSSGTSSYNEQLF. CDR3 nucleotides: TGTGCCAGCAGTTCCGGGACGAGCTCCTACAATGAGCAGCTCTTC. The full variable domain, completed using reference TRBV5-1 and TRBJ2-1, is KAGVTQTPRYLIKTRGQQVTLSCSPISGHRSVSWYQQTPGQGLQFLFEYFSETQRNKGNFPGRFSGRQFSNSRSEMNVSTLELGDSALYLCASSSGTSSYNEQLFGPGTRLTVL.

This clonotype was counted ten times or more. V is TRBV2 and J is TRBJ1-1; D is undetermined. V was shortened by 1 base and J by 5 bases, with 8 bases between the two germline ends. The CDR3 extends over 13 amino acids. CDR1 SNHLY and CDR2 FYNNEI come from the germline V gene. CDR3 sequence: CASSEVRETEAFF. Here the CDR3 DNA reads TGTGCCAGCAGTGAAGTGCGGGAAACTGAAGCTTTCTTT.

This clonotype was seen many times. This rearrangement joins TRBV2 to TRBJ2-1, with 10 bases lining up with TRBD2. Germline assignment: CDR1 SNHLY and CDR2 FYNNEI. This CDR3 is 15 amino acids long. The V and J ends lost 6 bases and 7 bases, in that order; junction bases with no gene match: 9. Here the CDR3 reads CASRVTSGSRNEQFF. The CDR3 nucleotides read TGTGCCAGCAGGGTGACTAGCGGGTCACGGAATGAGCAGTTCTTC.

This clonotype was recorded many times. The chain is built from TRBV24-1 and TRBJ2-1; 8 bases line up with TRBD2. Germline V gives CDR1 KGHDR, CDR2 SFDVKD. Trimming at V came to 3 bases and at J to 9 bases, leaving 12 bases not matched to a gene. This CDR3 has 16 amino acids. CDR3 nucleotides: TGTGCCACCAGTGATGTCAGCGGGGCGGGAGGTCGTGAGCAGTTCTTC. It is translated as CATSDVSGAGGREQFF.